The present T cell receptor beta chain was sequenced within a study of OX40 agonist ivuxolimab in advanced cancers. The study, taken as a whole, reports: At doses 0.1 to 3.0 mg/kg, CD4+ and CD8+ clones expanded.

Blood got drawn at baseline, again on cycle 4 day 1, and then on cycle 7 day 1. To note about this clone: Its antigen remains unknown.

Per germline, CDR1 SNHLY and CDR2 FYNNEI. The CDR3 loop spans 13 amino acids. V was trimmed by 7 bases and J by 1 base, leaving 10 bases between them. Sequencing was performed with immunoSEQ multiplex PCR; in TCRdb, only in-frame clones are kept and a portion is missing. The sample yields some 50,000 clones, roughly four fifths seen once. The chain has TRBV2 and TRBJ1-1; D call uncertain. The TCR was taken from an adult with an advanced solid tumor such as melanoma, head and neck, liver or kidney cancer. This specimen consisted of CD4+ or CD8+ T cells sorted from blood, obtained in a trial of the OX40 agonist ivuxolimab. The CDR3 nucleotides read TGTGCCAGCATGATCGACAAGAACACTGAAGCTTTCTTT. Amino acid sequence: CASMIDKNTEAFF.